These 26 T cell receptor beta chains were sequenced from one sample in a study of graft-versus-host responses after intestinal transplantation. Their target antigens are unknown. Measured with immunoSEQ multiplex PCR; TCRdb has only the in-frame clones, and not every one. The sample consists of about 88,000 clones, approximately 90% of them appearing once. The sample was unstimulated CD4+ T cells sorted from spleen or lymph node cells, taken before transplant. The receptors come from a human donor who was the organ donor for an intestinal transplant.

The chain joins TRBV4-1 to TRBJ2-1; D call uncertain. Germline loops: CDR1 MGHRA, CDR2 YSYEKL. Trimming left V 4 bases short and J 13 bases short, with 17 bases between. The CDR3 extends over 13 amino acids. The CDR3: CASSRIPGESQFF. The CDR3 DNA reads as TGCGCCAGCAGCCGCATCCCCGGAGAGTCCCAGTTCTTC.

The rearrangement joins TRBV5-1 to TRBJ2-7; TRBD2 aligns across 8 bases. The CDR3 is made up of 13 amino acids. Germline CDR1 and CDR2: SGHRS and YFSETQ. V lost 4 bases and J lost 6; bases outside the gene matches: 6. In nucleotides, the CDR3 is TGCGCCAGCAGCGATGGACTAGCAGGCGAGCAGTACTTC. It translates to CASSDGLAGEQYF.

This clone was observed a single time. The chain combines TRBV7-3 with TRBJ2-1, with 7 bases fitting TRBD2. This CDR3 has 15 residues. Germline V gene lookup returns CDR1 SGHTA and CDR2 FQGTGA. V was pared by 5 bases and J by 2 bases, with 6 bases of the junction left unmatched. CDR3 in DNA: TGTGCCAGCAGCCTCGGAGGGAGGGCCTACAATGAGCAGTTCTTC. Translation gives CASSLGGRAYNEQFF.

The gene calls are TRBV11-2 and TRBJ2-5, with D possibly TRBD2 on 6 matching bases. The end of the DNA is better explained by TRBJ2-7, so the J call may be wrong. The CDR3 length is 14 residues. Germline V gives CDR1 SGHAT, CDR2 FQNNGV. CDR3 residues: CASSLIWAGFEQYF. CDR3 nucleotides: TGTGCCAGCAGCCTTATTTGGGCGGGGTTCGAGCAGTACTTC.

The chain uses TRBV18 and TRBJ2-1, with 11 bases aligning to TRBD2. Germline V gene lookup returns CDR1 KGHSH and CDR2 LQKENI. J lost 3 bases, V lost 5 bases, and 3 bases had no gene match. The CDR3 has 15 amino acids. For the CDR3, the DNA is TGTGCCAGCTCATTACTAGCGGGGGACTACAATGAGCAGTTCTTC. Its translation is CASSLLAGDYNEQFF. Supplemented by reference TRBV18 and TRBJ2-1, the full variable domain reads NAGVMQNPRHLVRRRGQEARLRCSPMKGHSHVYWYRQLPEEGLKFMVYLQKENIIDESGMPKERFSAEFPKEGPSILRIQQVVRGDSAAYFCASSLLAGDYNEQFFGPGTRLTVL.

V is TRBV7-8 and J is TRBJ2-1; D remains unclear. Germline V lookup: CDR1 SGHVS, CDR2 FQNEAQ. The CDR3 runs to 15 residues. V was shortened by 2 bases and J by 7 bases, with 15 bases between the two germline ends. The CDR3 DNA sequence: TGTGCCAGCAGCTTACTTTTAAGCTCGGTGAATGAGCAGTTCTTC. Encoded protein: CASSLLLSSVNEQFF.

The V and J genes are TRBV6-1 and TRBJ1-2; D is undetermined. The CDR3 loop spans 12 amino acids. Germline assignment: CDR1 MNHNS and CDR2 SASEGT. The V gene lost 8 bases and the J gene lost 8 bases, with 15 bases spanning the gap. The DNA for the CDR3 is TGTGCCAGCGGGTTCCATACGAGGGGCTACACCTTC. Residues: CASGFHTRGYTF.

This sequence joins TRBV9 and TRBJ2-1; 9 positions match TRBD1. Germline trimming cut 4 bases from V and 12 bases from J; bases unmatched to any gene: 11. The CDR3 sequence is 14 residues long. The germline V gene has CDR1 SGDLS and CDR2 YYNGEE. The CDR3 reads CASSHGTGIDPQFF. CDR3 coding DNA: TGTGCCAGCAGCCACGGGACAGGGATTGATCCGCAGTTCTTC.

The chain employs TRBV10-3 and TRBJ1-2; 8 nucleotides match TRBD1. With 0 bases clipped from V and 3 bases from J, the junction kept 3 bases outside the gene matches. The germline gives CDR1 ENHRY, CDR2 SYGVKD. This CDR3 has 15 amino acids. The CDR3 sequence is CAISESQGAHYGYTF. In DNA, the CDR3 is TGTGCCATCAGTGAGTCGCAGGGGGCCCACTATGGCTACACCTTC.

The V and J genes are TRBV6-1 and TRBJ2-7, with TRBD1 identical over 9 bases. The trim removed 6 bases at V and 6 bases at J, leaving 6 bases unmatched. The CDR3 has 13 amino acids. Germline loops: CDR1 MNHNS, CDR2 SASEGT. CDR3 amino acids: CASRRQGEVEQYF. DNA for the CDR3: TGTGCCAGCAGGAGACAGGGGGAGGTCGAGCAGTACTTC.

The genes are TRBV27 and TRBJ2-7; D may be TRBD2 (6 bases). Germline CDR1 reads MNHEY; CDR2 reads SMNVEV (reference sequence). The germline V and J ends were trimmed by 2 bases and 0 bases, with 14 bases remaining between them. The CDR3 is 16 amino acids. The CDR3 DNA reads as TGTGCCAGCAGTTTAACGGGACTCTCCCTCTCCTACGAGCAGTACTTC. Translating it yields CASSLTGLSLSYEQYF.

The chain carries TRBV2 and TRBJ1-5, with TRBD1 identical over 7 bases. This CDR3 spans 16 amino acids. The trim removed 6 bases at V and 2 bases at J, leaving 10 bases unmatched. CDR1 and CDR2 (germline): SNHLY, FYNNEI. Here the CDR3 DNA reads TGTGCCAGCAGCACCCCAACGGGACAGCGCAATCAGCCCCAGCATTTT. This encodes CASSTPTGQRNQPQHF.

The V call is TRBV6-5, the J call TRBJ1-2, with 9 bases that match TRBD1. The CDR3 runs 15 residues. The V gene's germline CDR1 is MNHEY and CDR2 SVGAGI. V lost 6 bases, J lost 2 bases, and 7 bases stayed unmatched. CDR3: CASSRSGQGNYGYTF. The DNA of the CDR3 is TGTGCCAGCAGCCGTTCGGGACAGGGAAACTATGGCTACACCTTC.

The chain is built from TRBV5-1 and TRBJ1-2; D may be TRBD1 (6 bases). V gave up 4 bases and J gave up 0 bases, with 10 bases separating them. The CDR3 totals 14 residues. Germline CDR1 and CDR2: SGHRS and YFSETQ. As DNA, the CDR3 is TGCGCCAGCAGCCCGGGGACATCTAACTATGGCTACACCTTC. Translated, it gives CASSPGTSNYGYTF.

This chain uses TRBV12-5 with TRBJ2-3, with 7 nucleotides matching TRBD2. CDR1 and CDR2 (germline): LGHNT, FRNRAP. V lost 8 bases, J lost 1 base, and 6 bases stayed unmatched. This CDR3 contains 14 residues. The CDR3, as DNA: TGTGCTAGTACGGGGGGTGGGGGCACAGATACGCAGTATTTT. Amino acid sequence: CASTGGGGTDTQYF.

V usage is TRBV25-1 and J usage is TRBJ1-4; D may be TRBD1 (6 bases). Trimming left V 1 base short and J 4 bases short, with 16 bases between. Germline V lookup: CDR1 MGHDK, CDR2 SYGVNS. The length of the CDR3 is 17 residues. CDR3 in DNA: TGTGCCAGCAGTGAATTGGGATATACAGGGAGTAATGAAAAACTGTTTTTT. The encoded protein is CASSELGYTGSNEKLFF.

This chain connects TRBV27 to TRBJ2-3; 10 bases agree with TRBD2. The CDR3 totals 15 residues. V was clipped by 8 bases and J by 3 bases; unmatched bases: 8. Germline-derived CDR1 and CDR2 are MNHEY and SMNVEV (reference sequence). CDR3 nucleotides: TGTGCCAGCTCGCAGCGGGGGGGCTGGACAGATACGCAGTATTTT. Its protein is CASSQRGGWTDTQYF.

V and J are TRBV5-4 and TRBJ2-4, with D possibly matching TRBD1 (5 bases). V was trimmed by 3 bases and J by 6 bases, leaving 13 bases between them. Per the germline V gene, CDR1 is SGHNT and CDR2 is YYREEE (reference sequence). The length of the CDR3 is 14 residues. The CDR3 protein is CASSSQVSPNIQYF. The CDR3 DNA is TGTGCCAGCAGCTCACAGGTCTCACCAAACATTCAGTACTTC.

V gene TRBV11-3 combines with J gene TRBJ2-7; TRBD2 is a possible D gene (7 bases). The CDR3 has 13 residues. Germline V gene sequence: CDR1 SGHNT, CDR2 YENEEA. With 3 bases removed from V and 4 bases from J, the gap between germline ends came to 10 bases. The CDR3 nucleotides read TGTGCCAGCAGCTTTGAGGGGGGGTACGAGCAGTACTTC. This sequence encodes CASSFEGGYEQYF.

The chain employs TRBV7-2 and TRBJ2-2; possibly TRBD2 for D (7 bases). The CDR3 is 15 amino acids. V shed 5 bases and J shed 0 bases, with 10 bases lying between them. Germline CDR1 is SGHTA and CDR2 is FQGNSA. The CDR3 is CASSLGGANTGELFF. The CDR3, as DNA: TGTGCCAGCAGCCTAGGGGGGGCGAACACCGGGGAGCTGTTTTTT.

The CDR3 nucleotides are TGTGCCAGCAGCCCCTCGGGACTAGCGGGAACTGAGCAGTTCTTC. Translated: CASSPSGLAGTEQFF. This sequence joins TRBV7-6 and TRBJ2-1; 13 bases match TRBD2. Germline V gene lookup returns CDR1 SGHVS and CDR2 FNYEAQ. This CDR3 contains 15 residues. V gave up 5 bases and J gave up 9 bases; unmatched junction bases: 7.

This rearrangement joins TRBV4-2 to TRBJ1-4; D unclear. The germline V gene encodes CDR1 LGHNA and CDR2 YNFKEQ. V was cut by 0 bases and J by 9 bases, with 8 bases left in between. The CDR3 runs to 13 residues. The CDR3 coding sequence is TGTGCCAGCAGCCAAGATCAGTTCCAAAAACTGTTTTTT. Translation: CASSQDQFQKLFF.

The rearrangement uses TRBV7-9 and TRBJ1-2; possible D gene TRBD1, 5 bases. The CDR3 spans 13 residues. The V end was cut by 5 bases, the J end by 6 bases, with 13 bases between. The germline CDR1 and CDR2 sequences are SEHNR and FQNEAQ (reference sequence). Written as DNA, the CDR3 is TGTGCCAGCAGCCTAGACGGGGGGGATGGCTACACCTTC. It is translated as CASSLDGGDGYTF.

This clone was recorded only once. The chain couples TRBV19 to TRBJ1-1; D gene unclear. Trimming removed 2 bases at V and 0 bases at J, with 7 bases between. The germline V gene encodes CDR1 LNHDA and CDR2 SQIVND (reference sequence). This CDR3 has 14 residues. CDR3 in amino acids: CASSISPVNTEAFF. Written as DNA, the CDR3 is TGTGCCAGTAGTATAAGCCCGGTGAACACTGAAGCTTTCTTT.

This chain joins TRBV27 and TRBJ2-1; TRBD1 aligns across 9 bases. The J segment lost 8 bases and the V segment lost 6 bases, leaving 14 bases of the junction unmatched. The CDR3 runs 16 residues. Germline V gene lookup returns CDR1 MNHEY and CDR2 SMNVEV (reference sequence). CDR3: CASRRTRGTGLDEQFF. The CDR3 coding sequence is TGTGCCAGCAGAAGAACCCGCGGGACAGGGTTGGATGAGCAGTTCTTC.

This sequence joins TRBV5-1 and TRBJ1-1, with D perhaps TRBD1 (6 bases). The V gene lost 0 bases and the J gene lost 0 bases, with 21 bases spanning the gap. This CDR3 has 19 residues. The germline V gene has CDR1 SGHRS and CDR2 YFSETQ. The CDR3 is CASSLEAPGGRAMNTEAFF. In nucleotides, the CDR3 is TGCGCCAGCAGCTTGGAAGCTCCGGGGGGCAGGGCCATGAACACTGAAGCTTTCTTT.